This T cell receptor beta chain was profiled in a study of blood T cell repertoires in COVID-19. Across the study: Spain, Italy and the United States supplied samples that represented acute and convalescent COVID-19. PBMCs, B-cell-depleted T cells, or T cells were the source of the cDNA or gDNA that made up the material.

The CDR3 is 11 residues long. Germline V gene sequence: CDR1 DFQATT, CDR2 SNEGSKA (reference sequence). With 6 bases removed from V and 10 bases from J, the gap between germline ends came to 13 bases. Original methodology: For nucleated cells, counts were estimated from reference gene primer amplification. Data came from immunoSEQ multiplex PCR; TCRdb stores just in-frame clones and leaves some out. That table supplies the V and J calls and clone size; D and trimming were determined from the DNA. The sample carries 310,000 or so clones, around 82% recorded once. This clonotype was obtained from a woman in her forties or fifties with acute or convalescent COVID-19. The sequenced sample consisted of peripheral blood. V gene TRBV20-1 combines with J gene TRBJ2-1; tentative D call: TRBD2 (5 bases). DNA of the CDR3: TGCAGTGCGGACCAAACGGGGGAGCAGTTCTTC. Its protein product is CSADQTGEQFF.